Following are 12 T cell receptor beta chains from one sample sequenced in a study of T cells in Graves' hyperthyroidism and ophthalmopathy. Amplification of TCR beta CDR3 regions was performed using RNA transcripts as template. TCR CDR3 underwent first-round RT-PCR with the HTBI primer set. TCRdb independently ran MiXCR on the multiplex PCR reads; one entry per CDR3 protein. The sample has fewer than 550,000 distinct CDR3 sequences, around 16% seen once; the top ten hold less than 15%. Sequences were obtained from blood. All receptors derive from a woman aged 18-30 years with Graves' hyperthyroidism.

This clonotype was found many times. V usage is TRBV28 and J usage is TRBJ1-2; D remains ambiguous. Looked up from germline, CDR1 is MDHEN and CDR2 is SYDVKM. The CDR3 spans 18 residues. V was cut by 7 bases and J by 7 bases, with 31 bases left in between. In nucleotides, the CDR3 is TGTGCCAGCACCCTGTCCTCTCCGGAAGGGCGATCTCTGACTGGCTACACCTTC. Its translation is CASTLSSPEGRSLTGYTF.

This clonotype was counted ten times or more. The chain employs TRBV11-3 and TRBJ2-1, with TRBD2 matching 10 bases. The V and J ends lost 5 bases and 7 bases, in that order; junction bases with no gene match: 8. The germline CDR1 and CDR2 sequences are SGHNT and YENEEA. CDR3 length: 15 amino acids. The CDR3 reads CASSQSGRALNEQFF. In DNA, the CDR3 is TGTGCCAGCAGCCAAAGCGGGAGGGCCCTTAATGAGCAGTTCTTC.

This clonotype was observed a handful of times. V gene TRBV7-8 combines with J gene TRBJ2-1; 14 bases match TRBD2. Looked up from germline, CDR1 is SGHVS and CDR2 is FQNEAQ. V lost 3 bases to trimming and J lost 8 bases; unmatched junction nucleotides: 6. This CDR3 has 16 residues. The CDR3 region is CASSFLGLAGVDEQFF. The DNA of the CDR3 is TGTGCCAGCAGCTTCCTGGGACTAGCGGGGGTGGATGAGCAGTTCTTC.

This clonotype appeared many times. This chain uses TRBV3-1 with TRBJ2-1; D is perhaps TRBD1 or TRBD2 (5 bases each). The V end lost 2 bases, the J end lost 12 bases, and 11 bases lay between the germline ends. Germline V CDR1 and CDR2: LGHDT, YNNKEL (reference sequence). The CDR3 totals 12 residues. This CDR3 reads CASSQTGTRQFF. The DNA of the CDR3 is TGTGCCAGCAGCCAAACTGGGACCCGGCAGTTCTTC.

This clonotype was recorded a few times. CDR3 amino acids: CASSRLRSQPNTEAFF. The CDR3 DNA sequence: TGTGCCAGTAGCAGACTCAGGAGTCAGCCGAACACTGAAGCTTTCTTT. The chain combines TRBV19 with TRBJ1-1; D not resolved. The V and J ends lost 6 bases and 1 base respectively, with 18 bases between them. The germline CDR1 and CDR2 sequences are LNHDA and SQIVND (reference sequence). This CDR3 comprises 16 residues.

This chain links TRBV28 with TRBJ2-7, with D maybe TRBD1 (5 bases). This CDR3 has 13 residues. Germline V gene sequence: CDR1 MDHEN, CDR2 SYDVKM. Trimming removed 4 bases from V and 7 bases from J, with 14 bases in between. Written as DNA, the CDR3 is TGTGCCAGCAGTTCCGGGCTCAAGGGGGAGCAGTACGTC. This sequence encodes CASSSGLKGEQYV.

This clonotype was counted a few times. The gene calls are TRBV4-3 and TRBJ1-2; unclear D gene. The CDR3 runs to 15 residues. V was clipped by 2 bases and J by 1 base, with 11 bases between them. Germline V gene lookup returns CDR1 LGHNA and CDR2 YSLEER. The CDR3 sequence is CASSQLARVNYGYTF. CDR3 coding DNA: TGCGCCAGCAGCCAACTAGCAAGAGTTAACTATGGCTACACCTTC.

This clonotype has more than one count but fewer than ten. Here the CDR3 DNA reads TGTGCCAGCAGTTCACCGACTATCTATAACGAGCAGTACTTC. Its protein product is CASSSPTIYNEQYF. The rearrangement links TRBV28 to TRBJ2-7; D possibly corresponds to TRBD2 (5 bases). Looked up from germline, CDR1 is MDHEN and CDR2 is SYDVKM. V was cut by 4 bases and J by 5 bases, with 15 bases left in between. The CDR3 has 14 residues.

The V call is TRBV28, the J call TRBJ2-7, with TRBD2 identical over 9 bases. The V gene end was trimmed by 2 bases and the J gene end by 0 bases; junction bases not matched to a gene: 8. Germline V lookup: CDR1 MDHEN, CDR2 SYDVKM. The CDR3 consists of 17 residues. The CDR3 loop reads CASSLVLAGLSSYEQYF. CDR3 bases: TGTGCCAGCAGTTTAGTCCTAGCGGGACTTAGCTCCTACGAGCAGTACTTC.

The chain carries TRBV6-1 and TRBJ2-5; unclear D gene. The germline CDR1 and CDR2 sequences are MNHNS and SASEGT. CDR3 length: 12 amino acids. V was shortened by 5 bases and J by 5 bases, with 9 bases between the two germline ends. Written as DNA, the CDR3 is TGTGCCAGCAGTAGGGTTATGGAGACCCAGTACTTC. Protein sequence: CASSRVMETQYF.

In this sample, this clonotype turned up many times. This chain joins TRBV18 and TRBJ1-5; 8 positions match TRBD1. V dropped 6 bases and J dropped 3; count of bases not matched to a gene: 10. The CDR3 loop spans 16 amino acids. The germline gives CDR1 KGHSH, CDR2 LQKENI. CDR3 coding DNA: TGTGCCAGCTCCAACCCGGACAGGGACGACAATCAGCCCCAGCATTTT. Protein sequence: CASSNPDRDDNQPQHF.

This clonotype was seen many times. CDR3 DNA sequence: TGTGCCATCAGGGGGACAGGGCTAGGCTTCGAGCAGTACTTC. Translation gives CAIRGTGLGFEQYF. This sequence joins TRBV10-3 and TRBJ2-7; TRBD1 agrees at 9 bases. Germline V gene lookup returns CDR1 ENHRY and CDR2 SYGVKD. V shed 6 bases, J shed 6 bases, and the junction held 9 bases outside the gene matches. The CDR3 extends over 14 amino acids.